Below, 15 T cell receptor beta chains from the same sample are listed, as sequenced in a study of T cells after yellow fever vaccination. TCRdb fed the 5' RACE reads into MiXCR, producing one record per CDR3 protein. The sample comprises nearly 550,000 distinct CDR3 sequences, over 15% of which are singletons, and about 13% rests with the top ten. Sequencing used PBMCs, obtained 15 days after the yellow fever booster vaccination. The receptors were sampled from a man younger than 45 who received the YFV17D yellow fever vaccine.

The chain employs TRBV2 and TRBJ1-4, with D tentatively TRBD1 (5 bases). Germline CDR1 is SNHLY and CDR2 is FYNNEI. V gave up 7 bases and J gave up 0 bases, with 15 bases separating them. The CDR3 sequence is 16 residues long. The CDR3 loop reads CASTRGQGTTNEKLFF. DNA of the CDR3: TGTGCCAGCACACGGGGCCAGGGAACAACTAATGAAAAACTGTTTTTT. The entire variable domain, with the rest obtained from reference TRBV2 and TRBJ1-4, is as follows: EPEVTQTPSHQVTQMGQEVILRCVPISNHLYFYWYRQILGQKVEFLVSFYNNEISEKSEIFDDQFSVERPDGSNFTLKIRSTKLEDSAMYFCASTRGQGTTNEKLFFGSGTQLSVL.

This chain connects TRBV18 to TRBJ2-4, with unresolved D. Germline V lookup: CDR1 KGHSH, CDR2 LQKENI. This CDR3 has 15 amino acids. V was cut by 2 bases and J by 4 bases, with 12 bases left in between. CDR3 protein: CASSPEGYLKNIQYF. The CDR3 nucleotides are TGTGCCAGCTCACCAGAAGGGTACCTTAAAAACATTCAGTACTTC.

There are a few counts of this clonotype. CDR3 bases: TGCGCCAGCAGCTTATCTGGGCTTAAGGCCGGGGAGCTGTTTTTT. Its protein product is CASSLSGLKAGELFF. The V call is TRBV5-1, the J call TRBJ2-2; D is ambiguous. Germline V gene data show CDR1 as SGHRS and CDR2 as YFSETQ. The CDR3 length is 15 residues. V was pared by 2 bases and J by 6 bases, with 14 bases between.

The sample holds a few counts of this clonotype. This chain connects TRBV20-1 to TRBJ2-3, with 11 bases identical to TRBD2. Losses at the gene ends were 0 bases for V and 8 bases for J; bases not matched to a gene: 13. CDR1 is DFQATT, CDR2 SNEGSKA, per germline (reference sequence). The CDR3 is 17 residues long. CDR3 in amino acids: CSAREVGTSGLWGTQYF. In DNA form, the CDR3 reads TGCAGTGCTAGAGAAGTCGGGACTAGCGGCCTCTGGGGTACGCAGTATTTT.

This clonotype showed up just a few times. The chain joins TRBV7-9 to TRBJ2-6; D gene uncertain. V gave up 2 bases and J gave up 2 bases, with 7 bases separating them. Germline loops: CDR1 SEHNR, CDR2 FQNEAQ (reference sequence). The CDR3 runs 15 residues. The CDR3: CASSLSRTGANVLTF. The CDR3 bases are TGTGCCAGCAGCTTAAGCAGAACTGGGGCCAACGTCCTGACTTTC. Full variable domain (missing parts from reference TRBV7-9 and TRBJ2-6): DTGVSQNPRHKITKRGQNVTFRCDPISEHNRLYWYRQTLGQGPEFLTYFQNEAQLEKSRLLSDRFSAERPKGSFSTLEIQRTEQGDSAMYLCASSLSRTGANVLTFGAGSRLTVL.

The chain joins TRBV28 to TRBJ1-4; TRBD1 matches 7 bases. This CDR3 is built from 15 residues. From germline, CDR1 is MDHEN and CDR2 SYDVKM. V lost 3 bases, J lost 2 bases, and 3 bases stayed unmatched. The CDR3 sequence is CASSFPTGTNEKLFF. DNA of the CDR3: TGTGCCAGCAGTTTCCCGACAGGGACTAATGAAAAACTGTTTTTT.

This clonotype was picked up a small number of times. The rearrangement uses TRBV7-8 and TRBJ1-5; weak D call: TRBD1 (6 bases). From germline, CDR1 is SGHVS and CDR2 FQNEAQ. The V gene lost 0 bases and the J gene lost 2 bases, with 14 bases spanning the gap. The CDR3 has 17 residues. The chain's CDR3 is CASSLAGTLSGNQPQHF. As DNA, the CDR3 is TGTGCCAGCAGCTTAGCAGGGACACTCTCAGGCAATCAGCCCCAGCATTTT.

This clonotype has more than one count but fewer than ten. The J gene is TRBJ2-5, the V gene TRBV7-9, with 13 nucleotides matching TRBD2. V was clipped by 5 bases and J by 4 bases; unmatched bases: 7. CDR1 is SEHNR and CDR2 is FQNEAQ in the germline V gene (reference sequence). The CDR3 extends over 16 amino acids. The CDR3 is CASSPGLAGEGETQYF. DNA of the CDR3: TGTGCCAGCAGCCCCGGACTAGCGGGAGAGGGAGAGACCCAGTACTTC.

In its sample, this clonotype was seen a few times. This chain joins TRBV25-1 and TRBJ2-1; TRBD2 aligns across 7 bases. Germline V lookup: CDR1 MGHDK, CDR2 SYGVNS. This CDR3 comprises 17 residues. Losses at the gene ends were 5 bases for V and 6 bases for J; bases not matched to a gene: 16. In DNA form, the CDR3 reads TGTGCCAGCAGTCATCGCATGGGCAGCGGGAAGGGCAATGAGCAGTTCTTC. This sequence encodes CASSHRMGSGKGNEQFF.

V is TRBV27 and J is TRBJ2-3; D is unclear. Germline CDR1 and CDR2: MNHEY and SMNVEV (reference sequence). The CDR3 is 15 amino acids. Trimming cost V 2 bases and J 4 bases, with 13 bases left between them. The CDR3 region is CASSLHLRSPDTQYF. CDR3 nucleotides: TGTGCCAGCAGTTTACATTTACGCAGCCCAGATACGCAGTATTTT.

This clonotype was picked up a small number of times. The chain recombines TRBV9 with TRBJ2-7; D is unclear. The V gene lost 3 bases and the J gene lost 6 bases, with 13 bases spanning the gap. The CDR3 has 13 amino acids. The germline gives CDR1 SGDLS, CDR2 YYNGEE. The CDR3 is CASSATPDGEQYF. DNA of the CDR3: TGTGCCAGCAGCGCAACGCCCGATGGCGAGCAGTACTTC.

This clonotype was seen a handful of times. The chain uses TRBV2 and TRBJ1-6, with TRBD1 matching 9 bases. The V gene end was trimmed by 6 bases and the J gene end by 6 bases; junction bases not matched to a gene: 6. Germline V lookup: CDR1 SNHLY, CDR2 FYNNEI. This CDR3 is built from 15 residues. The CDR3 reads CASSGQGIRNSPLHF. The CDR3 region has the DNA TGTGCCAGCAGCGGACAGGGGATTCGTAATTCACCCCTCCACTTT.

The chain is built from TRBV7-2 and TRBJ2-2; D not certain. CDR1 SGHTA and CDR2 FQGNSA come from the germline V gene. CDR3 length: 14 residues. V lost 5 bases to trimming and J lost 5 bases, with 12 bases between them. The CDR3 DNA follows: TGTGCCAGCAGCAAGGTGACCGGGACCGGGGAGCTGTTTTTT. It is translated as CASSKVTGTGELFF.

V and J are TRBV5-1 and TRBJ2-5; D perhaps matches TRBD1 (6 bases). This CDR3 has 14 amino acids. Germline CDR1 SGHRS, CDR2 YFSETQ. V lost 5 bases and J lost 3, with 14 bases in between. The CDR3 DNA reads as TGCGCCAGCAGGGAACATACAGGGAAAGAGACCCAGTACTTC. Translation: CASREHTGKETQYF.

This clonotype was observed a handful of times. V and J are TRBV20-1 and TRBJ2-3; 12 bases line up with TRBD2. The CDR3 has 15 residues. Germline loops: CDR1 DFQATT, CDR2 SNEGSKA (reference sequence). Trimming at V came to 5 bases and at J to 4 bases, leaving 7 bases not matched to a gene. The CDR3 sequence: CSASRTSGISDTQYF. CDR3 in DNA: TGCAGTGCTTCTCGGACTAGCGGGATTTCAGATACGCAGTATTTT.